This record concerns one T cell receptor beta chain sequence. As yet, its antigen is unknown. The data are from a study of shared clonotypes between healthy human individuals. Study at large: Serving as donors were two women and three men, whose ages spanned 18 to 49.

The study used approximately 90 million PBMCs per unsorted sample for genomic DNA. General study results and limits: Sampling covered blood only; tissue repertoires likely differ.

The CDR3 sequence is 18 residues long. Repertoires were generated with immunoSEQ multiplex PCR, while TCRdb's copy carries only in-frame clones and drops some. Among around 500,000 clones listed, about 84% were seen once. This sequence joins TRBV21-1 and TRBJ2-2; the table names TRBD2, a call not compared with the DNA. TRBV21-1 is a listed pseudogene. The clonotype was recovered from a middle-aged woman in good health. Some clones in this sample may be carry-over from other donors' samples. Source material: PBMCs. CDR3 loop: CASSKGSEAGGLAGELFF. The CDR3, as DNA: TGTGCCAGCAGCAAGGGAAGTGAGGCGGGAGGGCTCGCCGGGGAGCTGTTTTTT.